This T cell receptor beta chain originates from a study of shared clonotypes between healthy human individuals. Study findings and constraints: Memory subsets had estimated richness that was generally smaller than that of naive subsets. Exclusively blood specimens were collected; tissue repertoires likely differ.

Execution of the assay was at deep level. Libraries were prepared by immunoSEQ multiplex PCR; TCRdb keeps only in-frame clonotypes and omits some of them. In the table there are fewer than 3 million clones, 80% to 95% of which are singletons. Of note for this clone: What it recognizes is unknown.

The source is a man between 18 and 35 years old in good health. Some clones in this sample may be carry-over from other donors' samples. Material for sequencing was naive CD4+ T cells from PBMCs. The subset here: CD45RA+ positively selected.

CDR3 nucleotide sequence: TGTGCCAGCTCACCACAAAAAGCAGGGGGCGCGTCAGGCTACACCTTC. It translates to CASSPQKAGGASGYTF. The chain recombines TRBV18 with TRBJ1-2; 8 bases are a match to TRBD1. The CDR3 runs to 16 residues. With V trimmed by 1 base and J by 8 bases, 12 bases remained unmatched. Germline assignment: CDR1 KGHSH and CDR2 LQKENI.